Below, 30 T cell receptor beta chains from the same sample are listed, as sequenced in a study of OX40 agonist ivuxolimab in advanced cancers. The assay was immunoSEQ multiplex PCR, and TCRdb's table has in-frame clones only and misses some. The sample carries under 150,000 clones, roughly 91% recorded once. The specimen comprised CD4+ or CD8+ T cells sorted from blood, sampled in a trial of the OX40 agonist ivuxolimab. The receptors derive from an adult with an advanced solid tumor such as melanoma, head and neck, liver or kidney cancer.

This clone was detected only once. The chain has TRBV7-2 and TRBJ2-7; 9 positions match TRBD2. The germline CDR1 and CDR2 sequences are SGHTA and FQGNSA. Losses at the gene ends were 0 bases for V and 6 bases for J; bases not matched to a gene: 3. The length of the CDR3 is 14 residues. The CDR3 sequence is CASSLAGLASEQYF. CDR3 coding DNA: TGTGCCAGCAGCTTAGCGGGACTAGCTAGCGAGCAGTACTTC.

This clone was detected a few times. The gene calls are TRBV7-9 and TRBJ1-5, with a tentative D call TRBD1 (5 bases). V was clipped by 2 bases and J by 11 bases, with 10 bases between them. The germline gives CDR1 SEHNR, CDR2 FQNEAQ (reference sequence). The CDR3 spans 12 residues. CDR3 DNA sequence: TGTGCCAGCAGCTTAAACGAGGGGACCCAGCATTTT. Protein sequence: CASSLNEGTQHF.

The chain combines TRBV11-3 with TRBJ2-7; no firm D call. From germline, CDR1 is SGHNT and CDR2 YENEEA. The V gene lost 1 base and the J gene lost 0 bases, with 7 bases spanning the gap. The CDR3 spans 14 residues. DNA for the CDR3: TGTGCCAGCAGCTTAGTACCTAGCTCCTACGAGCAGTACTTC. Translating gives CASSLVPSSYEQYF.

This sequence joins TRBV5-1 and TRBJ1-2; tentative D call: TRBD1 (5 bases). This CDR3 contains 14 residues. Germline CDR1 reads SGHRS; CDR2 reads YFSETQ. Trimming removed 0 bases from V and 7 bases from J, with 13 bases in between. The CDR3 region is CASSLDVGGGGYTF. CDR3 bases: TGCGCCAGCAGCTTGGACGTCGGGGGTGGTGGCTACACCTTC.

This chain uses TRBV18 with TRBJ2-1; no clear D. The germline CDR1 and CDR2 sequences are KGHSH and LQKENI. V was pared by 4 bases and J by 9 bases, with 10 bases between. This CDR3 is 12 amino acids long. The CDR3 loop reads CASSLGMGEQFF. The CDR3 coding sequence is TGTGCCAGCTCACTGGGTATGGGTGAGCAGTTCTTC. The whole variable domain, remainder taken from reference TRBV18 and TRBJ2-1, is NAGVMQNPRHLVRRRGQEARLRCSPMKGHSHVYWYRQLPEEGLKFMVYLQKENIIDESGMPKERFSAEFPKEGPSILRIQQVVRGDSAAYFCASSLGMGEQFFGPGTRLTVL.

The chain couples TRBV6-5 to TRBJ1-1; D is ambiguous. V was trimmed by 4 bases and J by 2 bases, leaving 8 bases between them. The CDR3 spans 13 residues. CDR1 is MNHEY, CDR2 SVGAGI, per germline. CDR3 protein: CASSLGFNTEAFF. As DNA, the CDR3 is TGTGCCAGCAGTTTGGGTTTCAACACTGAAGCTTTCTTT.

The V and J genes are TRBV7-2 and TRBJ2-7; 9 nucleotides agree with TRBD2. The V and J ends lost 5 bases and 2 bases, in that order; junction bases with no gene match: 4. The CDR3 sequence is 14 residues long. Germline assignment: CDR1 SGHTA and CDR2 FQGNSA. The CDR3 DNA reads TGTGCCAGCAGCATTATAGCGGGGGCCTACGAGCAGTACTTC. Amino acid sequence: CASSIIAGAYEQYF.

This sequence joins TRBV9 and TRBJ2-2, with 9 bases matching TRBD1. CDR3 length equals 15 residues. Trimming took 7 bases from V and 5 from J; bases not matched to a gene: 9. In germline, CDR1 is SGDLS, CDR2 YYNGEE. The CDR3 DNA reads TGTGCCAGCGACAGGGGGGTAATAGGGACCGGGGAGCTGTTTTTT. Translated: CASDRGVIGTGELFF.

Remarks on this clone: At one boundary the junction diverges from the germline segment, which might be a read error. The chain is built from TRBV6-5 and TRBJ2-7; 8 bases are a match to TRBD1. Germline CDR1 is MNHEY and CDR2 is SVGAGI. CDR3 length equals 14 residues. The CDR3 is CAISEDRASYEQYF. DNA for the CDR3: TGTGCCATCAGTGAGGACAGGGCGTCCTACGAGCAGTACTTC.

The rearrangement joins TRBV5-1 to TRBJ2-2; a weak D match, TRBD2 (5 bases). The CDR3 runs to 13 residues. V dropped 3 bases and J dropped 3 bases, with 6 bases sitting between them. Germline V gene data show CDR1 as SGHRS and CDR2 as YFSETQ. The CDR3, as DNA: TGCGCCAGCAGCTCGGACTACACCGGGGAGCTGTTTTTT. This sequence encodes CASSSDYTGELFF.

The genes are TRBV5-8 and TRBJ1-5, with D unresolved. This CDR3 contains 13 residues. Trimming removed 2 bases at V and 6 bases at J, with 9 bases between. The germline V gene encodes CDR1 SGHTS and CDR2 YDEGEE. The DNA for the CDR3 is TGTGCCAGCAGCTTATCCCGCGGTCAGCCCCAGCATTTT. Its translation is CASSLSRGQPQHF.

The chain employs TRBV7-3 and TRBJ2-5; D remains unclear. CDR3 length: 11 residues. Per the germline V gene, CDR1 is SGHTA and CDR2 is FQGTGA. V was clipped by 5 bases and J by 2 bases, with 3 bases between them. CDR3 sequence reads: CASSQQETQYF. The CDR3 DNA follows: TGTGCCAGCAGCCAACAAGAGACCCAGTACTTC.

V is TRBV4-3 and J is TRBJ1-5, with 7 nucleotides matching TRBD1. Germline CDR1 reads LGHNA; CDR2 reads YSLEER. V shed 3 bases, J shed 2 bases, and the junction held 4 bases outside the gene matches. The CDR3 has 15 amino acids. The CDR3 is CASSQGDRRNQPQHF. As DNA, the CDR3 is TGCGCCAGCAGCCAGGGGGACAGACGCAATCAGCCCCAGCATTTT.

About this clone: No DNA is shown, since the ends of the CDR3 on it are uncertain; the CDR3 is the one TCRdb lists. This chain connects TRBV28 to TRBJ2-5; the table's TRBD1 call for D was not verified on the DNA. The CDR3 has 13 amino acids, counting both end residues. Germline V lookup: CDR1 MDHEN, CDR2 SYDVKM. CDR3 residues: CASSFGAGTYSDF.

This sequence joins TRBV30 and TRBJ2-7; possibly TRBD1 or TRBD2 for D (5 bases each). This CDR3 contains 12 residues. The V end was cut by 2 bases, the J end by 1 base, with 6 bases between. Per the germline V gene, CDR1 is GTSNPN and CDR2 is SVGIG (reference sequence). In DNA, the CDR3 is TGTGCCTGGAGTTGGGGGTCCTACGAGCAGTACTTC. It specifies CAWSWGSYEQYF.

The genes are TRBV11-2 and TRBJ2-7, with 10 bases matching TRBD2. There are 16 residues in the CDR3. V gave up 0 bases and J gave up 5 bases; unmatched junction bases: 7. Germline CDR1 is SGHAT and CDR2 is FQNNGV. The CDR3 sequence is CASSLDLLAGDHEQYF. CDR3 nucleotide sequence: TGTGCCAGCAGCTTAGATCTTCTAGCGGGAGACCACGAGCAGTACTTC. The full variable domain, rest sourced from reference TRBV11-2 and TRBJ2-7, is EAGVAQSPRYKIIEKRQSVAFWCNPISGHATLYWYQQILGQGPKLLIQFQNNGVVDDSQLPKDRFSAERLKGVDSTLKIQPAKLEDSAVYLCASSLDLLAGDHEQYFGPGTRLTVT.

This sequence joins TRBV11-2 and TRBJ2-7; D perhaps matches TRBD2 (5 bases). Per germline, CDR1 SGHAT and CDR2 FQNNGV. The CDR3 loop spans 14 amino acids. V lost 4 bases to trimming and J lost 0 bases, with 10 bases between them. CDR3 amino acids: CASSWAGSSYEQYF. CDR3 nucleotide sequence: TGTGCCAGCAGCTGGGCGGGTTCCTCCTACGAGCAGTACTTC.

The V and J genes are TRBV12-5 and TRBJ2-1, with 8 nucleotides matching TRBD2. Germline CDR1 LGHNT, CDR2 FRNRAP. The CDR3 runs 13 residues. This CDR3 reads CAVSGGYYNEQFF. CDR3 nucleotides: TGTGCCGTAAGCGGGGGCTACTACAATGAGCAGTTCTTC.

This clone was seen a few times. The chain combines TRBV4-1 with TRBJ1-6; 8 bases are a match to TRBD1. The germline V gene has CDR1 MGHRA and CDR2 YSYEKL. The junction had 8 bases not matched to a gene; V was cut back by 6 bases and J by 4 bases. The CDR3 covers 16 residues. CDR3 region: CASSPLDRGYNSPLHF. The CDR3 DNA reads TGCGCCAGCAGTCCCCTCGACAGGGGTTATAATTCACCCCTCCACTTT.

This chain uses TRBV11-2 with TRBJ2-2; D perhaps matches TRBD2 (6 bases). Trimming pared 5 bases from V and 0 bases from J, leaving 16 bases between. The CDR3 has 17 residues. Germline-derived CDR1 and CDR2 are SGHAT and FQNNGV. CDR3 sequence (DNA): TGTGCCAGCAGCCCCCTACTAGCCCCGCCGAACACCGGGGAGCTGTTTTTT. Translating gives CASSPLLAPPNTGELFF.

The rearrangement uses TRBV2 and TRBJ1-4; the D is unclear. Trimming left V 7 bases short and J 0 bases short, with 9 bases between. Germline V gene sequence: CDR1 SNHLY, CDR2 FYNNEI. The CDR3 sequence is 14 residues long. The DNA of the CDR3 is TGTGCCAGCAAAGAGACTACAACTAATGAAAAACTGTTTTTT. This codes for CASKETTTNEKLFF.

Regarding this clone: Distinct nucleotide sequences in the sample also encode this CDR3. The gene calls are TRBV27 and TRBJ2-5, with D maybe TRBD1 (6 bases). Germline assignment: CDR1 MNHEY and CDR2 SMNVEV (reference sequence). Trimming took 5 bases from V and 5 from J, leaving 12 bases between them. The CDR3 runs 13 residues. The CDR3 is CASSPRGRETQYF. The CDR3 coding sequence is TGTGCCAGCAGTCCCAGGGGTCGGGAGACCCAGTACTTC.

The chain joins TRBV18 to TRBJ1-5; the D is unclear. Trimming removed 6 bases at V and 3 bases at J, with 15 bases between. This CDR3 has 15 amino acids. The germline V gene has CDR1 KGHSH and CDR2 LQKENI. The CDR3 protein is CASSPASGSNQPQHF. CDR3 in DNA: TGTGCCAGCTCCCCCGCGTCGGGTTCCAATCAGCCCCAGCATTTT.

The CDR3 DNA reads as TGTGCCAGCAGTTTTCTCCGACAGGACTACAATGAGCAGTTCTTC. Translation: CASSFLRQDYNEQFF. The V gene is TRBV28, the J gene TRBJ2-1, with a weak D call TRBD1 (6 bases). Germline V gene data show CDR1 as MDHEN and CDR2 as SYDVKM. The V end was cut by 3 bases, the J end by 3 bases, with 12 bases between. This CDR3 contains 15 residues.

The V call is TRBV10-3, the J call TRBJ2-7, with TRBD1 as a possible D gene (5 bases). V was shortened by 2 bases and J by 0 bases, with 5 bases between the two germline ends. This CDR3 region has 13 residues. The germline V gene has CDR1 ENHRY and CDR2 SYGVKD. The DNA of the CDR3 is TGTGCCATCAGTGAGGGACACTCCTACGAGCAGTACTTC. Protein product: CAISEGHSYEQYF.

The J gene is TRBJ1-4, the V gene TRBV5-6; D not certain. V was cut by 1 base and J by 3 bases, with 13 bases left in between. Germline CDR1 reads SGHDT; CDR2 reads YYEEEE. The CDR3 has 16 amino acids. The CDR3 spells CASSLWTHLANEKLFF. The CDR3 nucleotides read TGTGCCAGCAGCTTGTGGACCCACCTAGCTAATGAAAAACTGTTTTTT.

This chain connects TRBV5-5 to TRBJ2-7, with D possibly matching TRBD2 (6 bases). Germline V CDR1 and CDR2: SGHKS, YYEKEE (reference sequence). Deletions cut 3 bases from V and 4 bases from J, with 14 bases between. The CDR3 spans 14 residues. For the CDR3, the DNA is TGTGCCAGCAGCTGGGAGGTCCTAGGGTACGAGCAGTACTTC. Amino acid sequence: CASSWEVLGYEQYF.

V is TRBV9 and J is TRBJ2-5; D is unclear. Germline-derived CDR1 and CDR2 are SGDLS and YYNGEE. The CDR3 has 15 residues. The V end was cut by 0 bases, the J end by 0 bases, with 9 bases between. The CDR3 coding sequence is TGTGCCAGCAGCGTAGTCGGAGCGTACCAAGAGACCCAGTACTTC. It translates to CASSVVGAYQETQYF.

The rearrangement joins TRBV6-5 to TRBJ1-4; D unclear. Germline V gives CDR1 MNHEY, CDR2 SVGAGI. V lost 3 bases and J lost 9, with 14 bases in between. The length of the CDR3 is 14 residues. The DNA of the CDR3 is TGTGCCAGCAGTTATTCAAAAGGAGAGAAAAAACTGTTTTTT. Protein: CASSYSKGEKKLFF.

This chain joins TRBV19 and TRBJ2-5; possibly TRBD1 for D (6 bases). This CDR3 has 14 amino acids. Germline V gives CDR1 LNHDA, CDR2 SQIVND (reference sequence). V shed 5 bases and J shed 9 bases, with 19 bases lying between them. CDR3: CASSPLGTKEAQYF. The CDR3 region has the DNA TGTGCCAGTAGTCCGCTCGGGACAAAGGAGGCCCAGTACTTC.